This is a list of T cell receptor beta chains from one sample in a study of T cell responses to AZD1222 COVID-19 vaccine. Produced via immunoSEQ multiplex PCR; TCRdb's table is partial and in-frame only. The table lists 130,000 or so clones, approximately 86% of them singletons, with approximately 12% in the top ten. Here the sequenced sample was peripheral blood, taken on day 0 of AZD1222 vaccination. The receptor source for this set is an adult in good health. CDR3s include the opening cysteine and the closing phenylalanine or tryptophan. D genes are given only for firm matches. Some rows have no size entry. The others give once, few or many, or a class for an expanded clone.

d_gene	j_gene	v_gene	abundance	CDR3aa	CDR3nt
TRBD1	TRBJ1-1	TRBV6-2/TRBV6-3	NA	CASSMTGGRHGAFF	TGTGCCAGCAGTATGACAGGGGGCCGGCACGGTGCTTTCTTT
NA	TRBJ2-2	TRBV24-1	NA	CATSDSLANGELFF	TGTGCCACCAGTGATTCTCTAGCGAACGGGGAGCTGTTTTTT
NA	TRBJ2-6	TRBV13	few	CASTNRGHDVSGANVLTF	TGTGCCAGCACCAACCGGGGCCACGACGTCTCTGGGGCCAACGTCCTGACTTTC
TRBD2	TRBJ2-2	TRBV6-2/TRBV6-3	NA	CASSLPWGGTGELFF	TGTGCCAGCAGTTTACCCTGGGGGGGGACCGGGGAGCTGTTTTTT
NA	TRBJ2-7	TRBV28	NA	CASRRGSSYEQYF	TGTGCCAGCAGGAGGGGAAGCTCCTACGAGCAGTACTTC
TRBD1	TRBJ1-2	TRBV6-5	few	CASSYGTGFYGYTF	TGTGCCAGCAGTTACGGGACAGGTTTTTATGGCTACACCTTC
TRBD2	TRBJ2-7	TRBV18	once	CASSPRTRGAYEQYF	TGTGCCAGCTCACCAAGGACTCGGGGGGCCTACGAGCAGTACTTC
TRBD2	TRBJ2-7	TRBV6-1	once	CASSENGSGGAYEQYF	TGTGCCAGCAGTGAAAACGGTAGCGGGGGCGCCTACGAGCAGTACTTC
TRBD1	TRBJ1-2	TRBV29-1	few	CSVGQVRSGYTF	TGCAGCGTGGGACAGGTCAGATCCGGCTACACCTTC
NA	TRBJ1-2	TRBV9	NA	CASSVDAGNYGYTF	TGTGCCAGCAGCGTGGATGCGGGGAACTATGGCTACACCTTC
NA	TRBJ2-7	TRBV30	once	CAWRAGQAMSEQYF	TGTGCCTGGAGGGCGGGACAAGCAATGAGCGAGCAGTACTTC
NA	TRBJ2-7	TRBV9	NA	CASSVGDRSYEQYF	TGTGCCAGCAGCGTAGGTGACAGGTCCTACGAGCAGTACTTC
NA	TRBJ1-1	TRBV6-1	NA	CASSEASGVTEAFF	TGTGCCAGCAGTGAAGCATCAGGGGTCACTGAAGCTTTCTTT
TRBD2	TRBJ2-7	TRBV6-7	NA	CARHLRAGGVDEQYF	TGTGCCCGACACCTGCGAGCGGGAGGTGTCGACGAGCAGTACTTC
NA	TRBJ2-7	TRBV27	NA	CASSRRNSYEQYF	TGTGCCAGCAGTCGACGGAACTCCTACGAGCAGTACTTC
NA	TRBJ2-2	TRBV7-3	few	CASSSDLSNTGELFF	TGTGCCAGCAGCTCGGACTTGTCGAACACCGGGGAGCTGTTTTTT
NA	TRBJ2-3	TRBV7-9	NA	CASSLEGTDTQYF	TGTGCCAGCAGCTTGGAGGGAACAGATACGCAGTATTTT
NA	TRBJ1-1	TRBV6-5	NA	CASSYSGRGVTEAFF	TGTGCCAGCAGTTACTCGGGCAGGGGTGTCACTGAAGCTTTCTTT
TRBD1	TRBJ1-2	TRBV4-3	NA	CASSQDKRRGRLGYTF	TGCGCCAGCAGCCAAGATAAACGCAGGGGGCGCTTGGGCTACACCTTC
TRBD2	TRBJ2-3	TRBV4-1	NA	CASSQVASSGGASTDTQYF	TGCGCCAGCAGCCAAGTGGCGTCTAGCGGGGGGGCCAGTACAGATACGCAGTATTTT
NA	TRBJ2-5	TRBV2	NA	CASSEVPGYGTQYF	TGTGCCAGCAGTGAAGTTCCCGGGTATGGGACCCAGTACTTC
NA	TRBJ2-7	TRBV12-3/TRBV12-4	NA	CASNNGYEEQYF	TGTGCCAGCAACAACGGGTACGAAGAGCAGTACTTC
NA	TRBJ1-1	TRBV7-9	NA	CASSIGNTEAFF	TGTGCCAGCAGCATCGGTAACACTGAAGCTTTCTTT
NA	TRBJ1-1	TRBV18	NA	CASSPRRRADEAFF	TGTGCCAGCTCACCGAGACGTCGGGCTGATGAAGCTTTCTTT
TRBD1	TRBJ1-3	TRBV19	NA	CASFRRGTDTIYF	TGTGCCAGTTTTCGACGGGGGACAGACACCATATATTTT
NA	TRBJ2-3	TRBV6-5	NA	CASSYSKDNTQYF	TGTGCCAGCAGTTACTCGAAAGACAATACGCAGTATTTT
TRBD1	TRBJ1-2	TRBV29-1	NA	CSVDNRGGDPYGYTF	TGCAGCGTTGATAACAGGGGAGGGGACCCCTATGGCTACACCTTC
NA	TRBJ1-4	TRBV15	NA	CATSRGQHEKLFF	TGTGCCACCAGCAGAGGACAACATGAAAAACTGTTTTTT
NA	TRBJ2-5	TRBV18	NA	CASSPSEETQYF	TGTGCCAGCTCACCATCGGAGGAGACCCAGTACTTC
NA	TRBJ2-5	TRBV9	NA	CASSGRLGGGQETQYF	TGTGCCAGCAGCGGCCGATTAGGGGGGGGCCAAGAGACCCAGTACTTC
NA	TRBJ1-4	TRBV5-6	medium-sized	CASSRPGTTNEKLFF	TGTGCCAGCAGCAGGCCTGGCACGACTAATGAAAAACTGTTTTTT
TRBD1	TRBJ1-5	TRBV24-1	few	CATSEARGGNQPQHF	TGTGCCACCAGTGAAGCCAGGGGGGGCAATCAGCCCCAGCATTTT
TRBD2	TRBJ2-2	TRBV28	NA	CASSTGTSGTANTGELFF	TGTGCCAGCAGTACCGGGACTAGCGGGACCGCGAACACCGGGGAGCTGTTTTTT
TRBD1	TRBJ1-5	TRBV27	NA	CASSGQGGQPQHF	TGTGCCAGCAGCGGACAGGGAGGCCAGCCCCAGCATTTT
NA	TRBJ1-2	TRBV6-2/TRBV6-3	once	CASSYSGQGLRGYTF	TGTGCCAGCAGTTACTCAGGGCAGGGACTACGTGGCTACACCTTC
NA	TRBJ1-1	TRBV27	NA	CASAPSGLRTEAFF	TGTGCCAGCGCCCCCTCAGGGTTGAGGACTGAAGCTTTCTTT
NA	TRBJ1-4	TRBV2	NA	CAGRDTVNEKLFF	TGTGCCGGCAGGGACACGGTTAATGAAAAACTGTTTTTT
NA	TRBJ2-4	TRBV18	NA	CASSPRSREDIQYF	TGTGCCAGCTCACCAAGGTCCAGGGAGGACATTCAGTACTTC
NA	TRBJ1-3	TRBV7-9	NA	CASSLGERIHSGNTIYF	TGTGCCAGCAGCTTAGGAGAGAGAATCCACTCTGGAAACACCATATATTTT
NA	TRBJ2-3	TRBV24-1	NA	CATSATGTDTQYF	TGTGCCACCAGTGCCACAGGCACAGATACGCAGTATTTT
NA	TRBJ1-5	TRBV6-2/TRBV6-3	once	CASSDQKRPINQPQHF	TGTGCCAGCAGTGATCAAAAAAGACCCATCAATCAGCCCCAGCATTTT
TRBD1	TRBJ2-3	TRBV19	NA	CASSIDSPGQGRLNTQYF	TGTGCCAGTAGTATAGACTCCCCGGGACAGGGGCGATTGAATACGCAGTATTTT
NA	TRBJ1-1	TRBV19	NA	CASMSTANTEAFF	TGTGCCAGTATGTCCACAGCGAACACTGAAGCTTTCTTT
TRBD2	TRBJ2-1	TRBV5-3	NA	CARSSTSGRGDEQFF	TGTGCCAGAAGCTCGACTAGCGGGAGGGGTGATGAGCAGTTCTTC
TRBD1	TRBJ2-7	TRBV5-1	NA	CASSSIQGALGEQYF	TGCGCCAGCAGCTCGATACAGGGGGCATTGGGCGAGCAGTACTTC
TRBD1	TRBJ2-2	TRBV6-4	NA	CASSADRGDTGELFF	TGTGCCAGCAGTGCGGACAGGGGCGACACCGGGGAGCTGTTTTTT
NA	TRBJ2-7	TRBV5-1	NA	CASSSESGSITYEQYF	TGCGCCAGCAGCTCCGAGTCAGGATCAATAACCTACGAGCAGTACTTC
TRBD2	TRBJ2-1	TRBV5-6	once	CASSDNFGLATGNEQFF	TGTGCCAGCAGTGATAACTTCGGACTAGCTACCGGCAATGAGCAGTTCTTC
TRBD2	TRBJ2-1	TRBV19	few	CASALWASGGSEQFF	TGTGCCAGTGCCCTCTGGGCTAGCGGGGGTAGTGAGCAGTTCTTC
NA	TRBJ1-2	TRBV5-4	NA	CASSLIGAPYGYTF	TGTGCCAGCAGCTTGATCGGGGCTCCATATGGCTACACCTTC
TRBD1	TRBJ2-1	TRBV28	NA	CASSLSVRGQGEFF	TGTGCCAGCAGTTTATCCGTCAGGGGGCAAGGAGAGTTCTTC
NA	TRBJ2-3	TRBV19	few	CASSKARGTQYF	TGTGCCAGTAGTAAGGCCAGGGGAACGCAGTATTTT
NA	TRBJ1-4	TRBV9	NA	CASSLRGDSANEKLFF	TGTGCCAGCAGCCTGAGAGGTGACAGTGCTAATGAAAAACTGTTTTTT
NA	TRBJ2-7	TRBV7-8	NA	CASSRSSYEQYF	TGTGCCAGCAGCCGAAGCTCCTACGAGCAGTACTTC
TRBD1	TRBJ1-2	TRBV5-1	once	CASSSQDRLYGYTF	TGCGCCAGCAGCTCACAGGACAGGTTATATGGCTACACCTTC
NA	TRBJ2-3	TRBV4-1	NA	CASSQAGTPADTQYF	TGCGCCAGCAGCCAAGCCGGGACCCCCGCGGATACGCAGTATTTT
NA	TRBJ1-2	TRBV5-1	NA	CASSPRPLAGEHSGYTF	TGCGCCAGCAGCCCGCGCCCACTCGCAGGGGAACATAGTGGCTACACCTTC
NA	TRBJ2-7	TRBV27	NA	CASSNPSTEAYEQYF	TGTGCCAGCAGCAATCCATCGACAGAGGCCTACGAGCAGTACTTC
NA	TRBJ1-1	TRBV28	NA	CASSAAGPNTEAFF	TGTGCCAGCAGCGCTGCAGGACCGAACACTGAAGCTTTCTTT